This T cell receptor (beta chain) was identified in a study of Tregs in tolerant kidney transplant recipients (dated by TCRdb to between 2019 and 2020). Study-wide context: Transplants used related donors with nonmyeloablative bone marrow transplantation; mixed chimerism was transient in the human trials. The study applied TCRbeta sequencing to find donor-specific regulatory T cells before combined kidney and bone marrow transplantation and then followed those same cells after transplant. The full study reports these points: Donor-specific Treg expansion was found to exceed global Treg expansion in tolerant patients, suggesting antigen-driven rather than nonspecific expansion. Biological reproducibility was not directly addressed, though technical replication error appeared minimal. The most biologically relevant and donor-specific TCRbeta repertoire appeared to be identified by expanding Tregs with activated donor B cells. The study was constrained by small patient numbers, and validation of the findings is required in larger populations and under other immunosuppression protocols. PCR primers changed over time for some patients, so nucleotide-level comparison across those patients' samples was not possible.

The CDR3, from cysteine to phenylalanine, totals 15 residues. The kept DNA is CDR3 alone, 45 bases in frame from the first base. Trimming removed 7 bases from V and 4 bases from J, leaving 20 bases between the germline ends. Per the germline V gene, SNHLY is the CDR1 and FYNNEI is the CDR2. With respect to this clone: Its antigen is not yet known. Base qualities are not recorded, but no much larger clone differs from it by a single base.

For TCRbeta CDR3 sequencing, genomic DNA from the sorted cells was extracted using the QIAGEN DNeasy Blood and Tissue Kit. High-throughput TCRbeta CDR3 sequencing, including PCR amplification with bias correction and internal controls, was performed commercially through immunoSEQ. The authors processed their data as follows. A unique productive TCRbeta sequence was defined by the CDR3 nucleotide sequence when primers matched, and otherwise by the CDR3 amino acid sequence together with the Vbeta and Jbeta genes. To correct sorting error, sequences shared between sorted populations at a frequency ratio of 2:1 or less were removed; the rest were assigned to the higher population. A sequence was defined as donor-reactive if the sequence was expanded at least 5-fold in CFSE-low cells compared with unstimulated cells and had a frequency of at least 0.01% in CFSE-low cells. Repertoire divergence was quantified by Jensen-Shannon divergence using the top 100 TCRbeta sequences ranked by frequency. For any sample with multiple sequencing runs, sorting error was corrected in each run separately before the runs were pooled. TCRdb holds this immuneACCESS table with in-frame rearrangements only. Some clones are missing; in checked studies, unresolved V genes explain under half, and the rest has no known cause. Clonal size and the V and J genes are those of that table, whereas D and trimming came from the DNA. This sample comprises roughly 66,000 clones, roughly 90% of them detected only once. Clones ranked in the top ten supply approximately 10% of the sample.

The sample's time point label, decoded: blood sample drawn before combined kidney and bone marrow transplant. Thawed PBMCs were FACS-sorted into unstimulated Tregs (CD4+CD25+CD127-), CD4+ non-Tregs (CD4+CD25-), CD4 cells and CD8 cells. The patients were several recipients of combined kidney and bone marrow transplants from the ITN036ST trial, and samples were available only from these trial subjects. Healthy control blood was processed to PBMCs with a Ficoll density gradient and then cryopreserved, whereas patient PBMCs were collected both before and after transplant. The clonotype was recovered from a human donor who received a combined kidney and bone marrow transplant. The V gene is TRBV2 and the J gene is TRBJ2-7, with TRBD2 perhaps the D gene, on 5 matching bases. The sample consisted of CD8+ T cells from blood, taken before the transplant. CDR3 sequence: CASTPKVAGGYEQYF. In nucleotide form, the sequence is TGTGCCAGCACCCCCAAGGTAGCCGGCGGGTACGAGCAGTACTTC. With the portions outside the CDR3 filled from the reference TRBV2 and TRBJ2-7 genes, the complete variable region becomes EPEVTQTPSHQVTQMGQEVILRCVPISNHLYFYWYRQILGQKVEFLVSFYNNEISEKSEIFDDQFSVERPDGSNFTLKIRSTKLEDSAMYFCASTPKVAGGYEQYFGPGTRLTVT.